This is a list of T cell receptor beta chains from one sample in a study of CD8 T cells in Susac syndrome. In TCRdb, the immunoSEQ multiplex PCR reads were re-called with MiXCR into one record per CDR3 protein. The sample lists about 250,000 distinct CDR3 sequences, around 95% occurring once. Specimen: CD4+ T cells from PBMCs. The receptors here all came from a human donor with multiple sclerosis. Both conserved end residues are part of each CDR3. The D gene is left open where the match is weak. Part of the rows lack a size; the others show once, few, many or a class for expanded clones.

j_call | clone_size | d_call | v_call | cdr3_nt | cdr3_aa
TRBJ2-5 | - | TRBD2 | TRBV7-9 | TGTGCCAGCAGCTTAGGCCACGGGGGGGAGACCCAGTACTTC | CASSLGHGGETQYF
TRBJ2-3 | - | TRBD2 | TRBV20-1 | TGCAGCGGGGAGGGGAAGGGAGGGGTCACAGATACGCAGTATTTT | CSGEGKGGVTDTQYF
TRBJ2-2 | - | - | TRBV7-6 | TGTGCCAGCAGCCCATGGACAGCCCGAGGCACCGGGGAGCTGTTTTTT | CASSPWTARGTGELFF
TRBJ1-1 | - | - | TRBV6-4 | TGTGCCAGCAGTGACTCGAAACGACAACTGAACACTGAAGCTTTCTTT | CASSDSKRQLNTEAFF
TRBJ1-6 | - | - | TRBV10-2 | TGCGCCAGCAGCCCTCGCGGGGGGGAGGGATCACCCCTCCACTTT | CASSPRGGEGSPLHF
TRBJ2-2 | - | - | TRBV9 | TGTGCCAGCAGCAACATCCTAGGGGGGAACGGGGAGCTGTTTTTT | CASSNILGGNGELFF
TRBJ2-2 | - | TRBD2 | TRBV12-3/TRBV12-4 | TGTGCCAGCAGTCAGACTAGCGGGGCGAACACCGGGGAGCTGTTTTTT | CASSQTSGANTGELFF
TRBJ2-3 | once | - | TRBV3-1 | TGTGCCAGCAGCCAAGACCCCCCGGGGAGTATAGATACGCAGTATTTT | CASSQDPPGSIDTQYF
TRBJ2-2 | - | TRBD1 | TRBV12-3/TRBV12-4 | TGTGCCAGCAGTTTGAGGACAGGGGGAAACACCGGGGAGCTGTTTTTT | CASSLRTGGNTGELFF
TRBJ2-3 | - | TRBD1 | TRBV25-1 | TGTGCCAGCAGAAGGGGACAGACCCTCACAGATACGCAGTATTTT | CASRRGQTLTDTQYF
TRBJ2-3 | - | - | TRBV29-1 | TGCAGCGTTGATTCCGGTTCCGAAGATACGCAGTATTTT | CSVDSGSEDTQYF
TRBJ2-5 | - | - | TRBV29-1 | TGCAGCGCCCTCCGACTAGGGCAAGAGACCCAGTACTTC | CSALRLGQETQYF
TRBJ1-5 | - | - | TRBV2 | TGTGCCAGCAGTGACGGCAATCAGCCCCAGCATTTT | CASSDGNQPQHF
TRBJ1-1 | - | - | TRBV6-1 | TGTGCCAGCAGACGGGACGGTGGCACTGAAGCTTTCTTT | CASRRDGGTEAFF
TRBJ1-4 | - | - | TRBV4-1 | TGCGCCAGCAGCCCGGCGGGGGGCGCTGGGGAAAAACTGTTTTTT | CASSPAGGAGEKLFF
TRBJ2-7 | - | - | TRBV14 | TGTGCCAGCAGCATCGTGCGCTCCTACGAGCAGTACTTC | CASSIVRSYEQYF
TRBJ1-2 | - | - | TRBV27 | TGTGCCAGCAGTTTACGGGGAAACTATGGCTACACCTTC | CASSLRGNYGYTF
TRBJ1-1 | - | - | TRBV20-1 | TGCAGTGCTAGAGATCCCCTGACAAGGAGCGGGGGCACTGAAGCTTTCTTT | CSARDPLTRSGGTEAFF
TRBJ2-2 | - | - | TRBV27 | TGTGCCAGCAGTACGACAGCGAACACCGGGGAGCTGTTTTTT | CASSTTANTGELFF
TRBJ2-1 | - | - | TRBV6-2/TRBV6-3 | TGTGCCAGCAGTGATCTAGCGCCCACGGGCAATGAGCAGTTCTTC | CASSDLAPTGNEQFF
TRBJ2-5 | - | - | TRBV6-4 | TGTGCCAGCAGTAGGGACACGAAGGAGACCCAGTACTTC | CASSRDTKETQYF
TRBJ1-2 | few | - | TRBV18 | TGTGCCAGCTCACCCCCCGGGACGAACTATGGCTACACCTTC | CASSPPGTNYGYTF
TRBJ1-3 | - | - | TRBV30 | TGTGCCTGGTGTACGAGAGGTATTGGAAACACCATATATTTT | CAWCTRGIGNTIYF
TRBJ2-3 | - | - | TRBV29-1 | TGCAGCGTTGATAGAGGAGAAGGCCCGTCAGATACGCAGTATTTT | CSVDRGEGPSDTQYF